This note documents a single T cell receptor (beta chain) sequence. The table lists this clonotype with many counts. No antigen is known for it. No base quality information exists; no much larger clone differs at one position. To demonstrate the VDJtools post-analysis software, TCR beta repertoires were profiled from the peripheral blood of 10 to 15 young patients with multiple sclerosis. Multiple sclerosis patients were children and adolescents aged roughly 6 to 17 years. These data come from a study of post-analysis software for immune sequencing data (dated by TCRdb to between 2015 and 2016). General notes on the study: Relapsing-remitting, secondary progressive and progressive-relapsing multiple sclerosis were recorded as disease courses, and subtype annotation was lacking for some patients. A subset of samples was prepared in parallel using single-end sample barcoding, then pooled and co-amplified after Illumina adapter ligation. The patient repertoires were compared against approximately ten previously published healthy control repertoires obtained from donors aged about 6 to 25 years.

Overall results and qualifications from the work: The control group was slightly older than the multiple sclerosis patient group. Significantly higher frequencies in patients than in controls were found for roughly 5 TRBV segments, including TRBV5-6, TRBV5-1 and TRBV20-1. Compared with controls, multiple sclerosis patients had significantly lower normalized Chao1 diversity, a finding suggesting substantial peripheral T-cell clonal expansion. Strong co-clustering of samples prepared in the same batch was shown by direct clustering with F measure, prompting a batch-effect correction.

V and J lose 2 bases and 1 base, and a span of 10 bases separates them. The CDR3 measures 15 amino acids from cysteine to phenylalanine. Here the CDR3 DNA is all that survives: 45 bases in frame from base 1. The germline V gene encodes CDR1 SGHTA and CDR2 FQGTGA. The library was produced with PCR. Reads for this sample came from an Illumina HiSeq 2500. Unique molecular identifiers were incorporated into TCR beta cDNA libraries to reduce PCR and sequencing biases. Around 500,000 cDNA molecules were obtained for every 1 to 10 million input T cells, so each molecule roughly corresponded to one T cell. The same protocol used for the earlier healthy control dataset was applied to prepare and sequence the patient libraries. Samples belonging to the same batch were prepared together, multiplexed and sequenced on a shared HiSeq lane. In the source study's methods: MIGEC was used to process the raw barcoded reads, and molecular identifier groups with only a single read were discarded before consensus assembly and CDR3 extraction. VDJtools was used for post-analysis of the clonotype tables, with diversity normalized by down-sampling every dataset to the smallest sample size. To correct batch-related cross-sample contamination, repertoire overlap clustering matched CDR3 amino acid sequences but not nucleotide sequences. The public sequencing data were trimmed at Q25 with fastp and processed into clonotypes with MiXCR by TCRdb, which kept only in-frame beta chains. Entries that share a CDR3 protein sequence are merged under the most common genes and DNA. The V and J calls follow TCRdb's processing rather than the paper's. This sample is represented by around 180,000 distinct CDR3 sequences; approximately 31% of them were singletons. The ten largest clones take up more than 1.3% of the sample.

The receptor's source is a girl aged 5 to 17 with multiple sclerosis. This receptor chain uses TRBV7-3 and TRBJ2-3; the D gene is perhaps TRBD1 or TRBD2, as each covers 5 bases. Material: blood. For the CDR3, the sequence is CASSLSRGGTDTQYF. The DNA sequence is as follows: TGTGCCAGCAGCTTATCCCGAGGGGGCACAGATACGCAGTATTTT.